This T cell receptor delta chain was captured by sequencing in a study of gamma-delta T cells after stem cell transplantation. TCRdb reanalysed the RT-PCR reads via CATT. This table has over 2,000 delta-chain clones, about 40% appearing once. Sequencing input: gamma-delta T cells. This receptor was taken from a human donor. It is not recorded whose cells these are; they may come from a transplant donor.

The CDR3 DNA reads TGTGCCTGTGACTCCCTAAAAACTCAAAAGTACACCGATAAACTCATCTTT. Its protein is CACDSLKTQKYTDKLIF. This chain uses TRDV2 with TRDJ1, with D hard to call. CDR3 length: 17 residues. The germline V and J ends were trimmed by 3 bases and 0 bases, with 19 bases remaining between them. Germline V gene data show CDR1 as GEAIGNYY and CDR2 as EKD.